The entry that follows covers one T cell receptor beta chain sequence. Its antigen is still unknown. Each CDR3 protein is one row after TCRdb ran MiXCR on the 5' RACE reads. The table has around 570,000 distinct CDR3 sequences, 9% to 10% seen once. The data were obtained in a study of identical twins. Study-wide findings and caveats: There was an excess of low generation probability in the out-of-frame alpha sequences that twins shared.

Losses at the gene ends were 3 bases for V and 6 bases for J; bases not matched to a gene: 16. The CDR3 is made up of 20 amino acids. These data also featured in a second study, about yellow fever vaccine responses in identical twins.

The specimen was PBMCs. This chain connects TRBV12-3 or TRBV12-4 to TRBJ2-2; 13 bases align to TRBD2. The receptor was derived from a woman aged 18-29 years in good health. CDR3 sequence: CASSFRLAGGPRLVPGELFF. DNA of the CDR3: TGTGCCAGCAGTTTTCGACTAGCGGGAGGCCCCCGATTAGTGCCCGGGGAGCTGTTTTTT.